The 13 T cell receptor beta chains given below trace back to one sample, sequenced in a study of blood T cell repertoires in COVID-19. Only in-frame clones appear in the TCRdb table, and some are missing; sequencing was by immunoSEQ multiplex PCR. Among 63,000 or so clones listed, about 88% were seen once. The specimen was peripheral blood. These receptors originate from a man aged 65-85 years with active COVID-19.

The V gene is TRBV4-2, the J gene TRBJ2-7; 7 nucleotides agree with TRBD2. Trimming removed 0 bases from V and 0 bases from J; junction bases left unmatched: 8. CDR3 length equals 17 residues. Germline V gene lookup returns CDR1 LGHNA and CDR2 YNFKEQ. The CDR3 loop reads CASSQDKGLAVSYEQYF. Written as DNA, the CDR3 is TGTGCCAGCAGCCAAGATAAGGGGCTAGCGGTCTCCTACGAGCAGTACTTC.

This sequence joins TRBV19 and TRBJ2-5; a possible D gene is TRBD1 (7 bases). The CDR3 sequence is 15 residues long. Germline V lookup: CDR1 LNHDA, CDR2 SQIVND (reference sequence). With 6 bases removed from V and 2 bases from J, the gap between germline ends came to 16 bases. DNA of the CDR3: TGTGCCAGTAGAATCCCAGGGGGGCGGCAAGAGACCCAGTACTTC. It codes for CASRIPGGRQETQYF.

V and J are TRBV5-4 and TRBJ2-5; D gene unclear. V lost 4 bases to trimming and J lost 5 bases, with 15 bases between them. Germline loops: CDR1 SGHNT, CDR2 YYREEE (reference sequence). The CDR3 has 14 amino acids. CDR3: CASSPDRFGETQYF. As DNA, the CDR3 is TGTGCCAGCAGCCCCGACCGATTCGGGGAGACCCAGTACTTC.

The chain combines TRBV5-1 with TRBJ2-1, with 16 bases matching TRBD2. The CDR3 has 17 amino acids. V was clipped by 3 bases and J by 7 bases; unmatched bases: 7. The V gene's germline CDR1 is SGHRS and CDR2 YFSETQ. This CDR3 is CASSSGLAGGTRNEQFF. The CDR3 nucleotides are TGCGCCAGCAGCTCGGGACTAGCGGGAGGGACCCGAAATGAGCAGTTCTTC.

V usage is TRBV4-3 and J usage is TRBJ1-1; weak D call: TRBD1 (6 bases). The V end was cut by 3 bases, the J end by 4 bases, with 24 bases between. Germline V lookup: CDR1 LGHNA, CDR2 YSLEER. The CDR3 is 18 residues long. The chain's CDR3 is CASSQNYRTDSRVTEAFF. The CDR3 DNA sequence: TGCGCCAGCAGCCAGAACTACCGGACGGACAGTCGGGTCACTGAAGCTTTCTTT.

J is TRBJ2-5 and V is TRBV29-1; possibly TRBD1 for D (6 bases). Trimming pared 2 bases from V and 9 bases from J, leaving 16 bases between. The germline CDR1 and CDR2 sequences are SQVTM and ANQGSEA. This CDR3 has 13 amino acids. CDR3 protein: CSVEREGGGAQYF. The CDR3 region has the DNA TGCAGCGTTGAACGGGAAGGGGGTGGGGCCCAGTACTTC.

The chain couples TRBV19 to TRBJ2-7, with 11 bases that match TRBD1. After removal of 4 bases from V and 3 bases from J, the junction contained 2 bases not matched to a gene. The CDR3 spans 14 residues. Germline lookup yields CDR1 LNHDA and CDR2 SQIVND (reference sequence). The CDR3 DNA reads as TGTGCCAGTAGTACTGGGACAGGGGGCTACGAGCAGTACTTC. Translation: CASSTGTGGYEQYF.

The rearrangement uses TRBV29-1 and TRBJ1-5, with 7 bases matching TRBD1. V lost 5 bases to trimming and J lost 5 bases; unmatched junction nucleotides: 6. Germline CDR1 is SQVTM and CDR2 is ANQGSEA. The CDR3 spans 13 residues. The CDR3 protein is CSVSTGADQPQHF. Here the CDR3 DNA reads TGCAGCGTTTCCACAGGGGCGGATCAGCCCCAGCATTTT.

As regards this clone: Other nucleotide sequences in the sample specify the same CDR3. This chain joins TRBV4-3 and TRBJ2-7; 7 bases line up with TRBD1. There are 16 residues in the CDR3. Germline lookup yields CDR1 LGHNA and CDR2 YSLEER. Losses at the gene ends were 0 bases for V and 2 bases for J; bases not matched to a gene: 7. CDR3 sequence (DNA): TGCGCCAGCAGCCAAGATAAGGGGCAGGGGGCCTACGAGCAGTACTTC. Translated: CASSQDKGQGAYEQYF.

The chain employs TRBV19 and TRBJ2-1; 9 bases are shared with TRBD2. Per the germline V gene, CDR1 is LNHDA and CDR2 is SQIVND (reference sequence). Trimming took 10 bases from V and 4 from J; bases not matched to a gene: 14. CDR3 length equals 16 residues. CDR3 DNA sequence: TGTGCCACCACACGGGCTAGCGGGAATCAATACAATGAGCAGTTCTTC. Translation: CATTRASGNQYNEQFF.

This chain connects TRBV28 to TRBJ1-1; 7 nucleotides line up with TRBD1. This CDR3 is built from 15 residues. After removal of 2 bases from V and 8 bases from J, the junction contained 11 bases not matched to a gene. The germline CDR1 and CDR2 sequences are MDHEN and SYDVKM. The CDR3 coding sequence is TGTGCCAGCAGTTTAGGCCCAGGGGGGCCCCCCGAAGCTTTCTTT. It encodes CASSLGPGGPPEAFF.

The chain joins TRBV7-9 to TRBJ2-4; tentative D call: TRBD2 (5 bases). The germline V gene has CDR1 SEHNR and CDR2 FQNEAQ (reference sequence). Between the trimmed V and J ends, which lost 1 base and 5 bases, there was a span of 12 bases. This CDR3 region has 15 residues. This chain's CDR3 is CASSLELLAENIQYF. The CDR3 coding sequence is TGTGCCAGCAGCTTAGAACTTCTAGCAGAAAACATTCAGTACTTC.

This chain connects TRBV5-8 to TRBJ1-1; TRBD1 matches at 10 bases. V lost 4 bases, J lost 2 bases, and 8 bases stayed unmatched. CDR1 is SGHTS and CDR2 is YDEGEE in the germline V gene. The length of the CDR3 is 16 residues. CDR3 sequence: CASSHWGDRGNTEAFF. The CDR3 DNA sequence: TGTGCCAGCAGCCACTGGGGGGACAGGGGAAACACTGAAGCTTTCTTT.